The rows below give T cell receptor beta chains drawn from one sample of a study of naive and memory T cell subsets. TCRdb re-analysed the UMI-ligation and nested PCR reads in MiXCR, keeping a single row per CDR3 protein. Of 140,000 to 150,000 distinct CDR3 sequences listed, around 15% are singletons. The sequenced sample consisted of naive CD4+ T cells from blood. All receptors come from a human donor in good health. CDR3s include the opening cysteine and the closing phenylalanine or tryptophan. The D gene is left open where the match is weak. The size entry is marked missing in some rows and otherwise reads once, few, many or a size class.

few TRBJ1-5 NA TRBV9 CASSADAGNQPQHF TGTGCCAGCAGCGCGGACGCGGGCAATCAGCCCCAGCATTTT
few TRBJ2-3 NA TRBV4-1 CASSQLSGAPDTQYF TGCGCCAGCAGCCAACTATCGGGAGCTCCAGATACGCAGTATTTT
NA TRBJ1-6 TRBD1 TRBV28 CASSPRQGNNSPLHF TGTGCCAGCAGTCCGCGACAGGGGAATAATTCACCCCTCCACTTT
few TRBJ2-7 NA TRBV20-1 CSASMDYEQYF TGCAGTGCTAGTATGGACTACGAGCAGTACTTC
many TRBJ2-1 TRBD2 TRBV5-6 CASSPLASGRSANEQFF TGTGCCAGCAGCCCGCTGGCTAGCGGGAGGTCTGCGAATGAGCAGTTCTTC
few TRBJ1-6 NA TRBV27 CASSLGRVGSPLHF TGTGCCAGCAGTTTGGGCAGGGTTGGGTCACCCCTCCACTTT
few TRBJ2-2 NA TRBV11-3 CASSLEPGRNTGELFF TGTGCCAGCAGCTTAGAACCGGGCAGGAACACCGGGGAGCTGTTTTTT
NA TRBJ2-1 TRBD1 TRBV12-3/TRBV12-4 CASRFRDSLYNEQFF TGTGCCAGCAGGTTCCGGGACAGCCTCTACAATGAGCAGTTCTTC
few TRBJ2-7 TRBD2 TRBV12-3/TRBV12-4 CASSNGGAIYYEQYF TGTGCCAGCAGCAACGGGGGGGCCATTTACTACGAGCAGTACTTC
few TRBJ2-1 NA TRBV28 CASSLGRTSSNEQFF TGTGCCAGCAGTTTGGGTCGAACTAGCTCCAATGAGCAGTTCTTC
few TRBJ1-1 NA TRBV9 CASSVDPQNTEAFF TGTGCCAGCAGCGTAGACCCCCAAAACACTGAAGCTTTCTTT
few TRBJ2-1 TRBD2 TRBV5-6 CASSFGWTGLTGTSGQRWNEQFF TGTGCCAGCAGCTTCGGTTGGACAGGACTCACCGGGACTAGCGGGCAACGTTGGAATGAGCAGTTCTTC
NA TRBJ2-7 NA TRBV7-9 CASMRDTIYEQYF TGTGCCAGTATGCGGGACACCATCTACGAGCAGTACTTC
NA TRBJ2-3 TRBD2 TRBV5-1 CASSLVEGAGADTQYF TGCGCCAGCAGCTTGGTCGAGGGAGCGGGGGCAGATACGCAGTATTTT
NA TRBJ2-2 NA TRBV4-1 CASSQGSGELFF TGCGCCAGCAGCCAGGGGAGCGGGGAGCTGTTTTTT
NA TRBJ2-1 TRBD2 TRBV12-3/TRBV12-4 CASTAGTSLGNEQFF TGTGCCAGCACCGCCGGGACTAGCCTGGGGAATGAGCAGTTCTTC
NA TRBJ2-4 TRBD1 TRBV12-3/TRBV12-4 CASSNRQGVQNIQYF TGTGCCAGCAGCAATAGACAGGGTGTTCAAAACATTCAGTACTTC
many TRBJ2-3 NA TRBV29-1 CSVDQGTDTQYF TGCAGCGTTGATCAGGGCACAGATACGCAGTATTTT
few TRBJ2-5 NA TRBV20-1 CSARWETQYF TGCAGTGCTCGGTGGGAGACCCAGTACTTC
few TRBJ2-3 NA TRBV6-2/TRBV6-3 CASRKTGEAQYF TGTGCCAGCAGGAAGACCGGAGAGGCGCAGTATTTT
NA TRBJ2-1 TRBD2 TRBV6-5 CASSFPGLAGNEQFF TGTGCCAGCAGCTTCCCGGGACTAGCGGGCAATGAGCAGTTCTTC
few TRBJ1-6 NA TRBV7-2 CASSLVDGRNSPLHF TGTGCCAGCAGCTTAGTAGATGGGAGGAATTCACCCCTCCACTTT
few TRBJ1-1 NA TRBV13 CASSPGAGEAFF TGTGCCAGCAGCCCAGGCGCCGGGGAAGCTTTCTTT
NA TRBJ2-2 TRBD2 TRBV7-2 CASPPGRLAGVTGELFF TGTGCCAGCCCCCCGGGGAGGCTAGCGGGAGTCACCGGGGAGCTGTTTTTT
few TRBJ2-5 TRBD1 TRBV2 CASSVDRVIAETQYF TGTGCCAGCAGCGTTGACAGGGTTATTGCGGAGACCCAGTACTTC
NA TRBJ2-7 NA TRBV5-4 CASSLPGRNSYEQYF TGTGCCAGCAGCTTGCCGGGGCGGAATTCCTACGAGCAGTACTTC
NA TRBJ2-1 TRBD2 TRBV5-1 CASRYRTSGYNEQFF TGCGCCAGCAGATACCGGACTAGCGGGTACAATGAGCAGTTCTTC
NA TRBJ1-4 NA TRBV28 CASSLMGKDNEKLFF TGTGCCAGCAGTTTAATGGGAAAGGACAATGAAAAACTGTTTTTT
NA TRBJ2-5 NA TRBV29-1 CSIEQGAETQYF TGCAGCATTGAACAGGGCGCCGAGACCCAGTACTTC
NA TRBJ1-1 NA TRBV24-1 CATSDWITRTEAFF TGTGCCACCAGTGATTGGATCACTCGGACTGAAGCTTTCTTT
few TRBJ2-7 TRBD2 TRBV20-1 CSASRWREDYEQYF TGCAGTGCTAGCCGTTGGCGGGAGGATTACGAGCAGTACTTC
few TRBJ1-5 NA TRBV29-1 CSVEEGGNQPQHF TGCAGCGTTGAAGAAGGAGGCAATCAGCCCCAGCATTTT
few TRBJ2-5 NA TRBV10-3 CAISVQNDQETQYF TGTGCCATCAGTGTGCAGAACGACCAAGAGACCCAGTACTTC
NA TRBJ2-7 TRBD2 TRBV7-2 CASSLAASGVAAYEQYF TGTGCCAGCAGCTTAGCGGCTAGCGGGGTCGCCGCCTACGAGCAGTACTTC
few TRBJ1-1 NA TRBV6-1 CASSDRTVNTEAFF TGTGCCAGCAGTGATCGGACAGTGAACACTGAAGCTTTCTTT
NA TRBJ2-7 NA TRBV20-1 CSAAWTGTYEQYF TGCAGTGCTGCTTGGACGGGGACCTACGAGCAGTACTTC
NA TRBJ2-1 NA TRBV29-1 CSVEAAGRPRNEQFF TGCAGCGTTGAAGCTGCAGGGCGACCTAGGAATGAGCAGTTCTTC
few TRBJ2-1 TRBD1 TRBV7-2 CASSLVGGGQGYNEQFF TGTGCCAGCAGCTTAGTGGGGGGGGGACAGGGGTACAATGAGCAGTTCTTC
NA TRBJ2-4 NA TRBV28 CASSLGVAAKNIQYF TGTGCCAGCAGTTTGGGGGTTGCAGCCAAAAACATTCAGTACTTC
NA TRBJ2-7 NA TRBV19 CAPKRWAYEQYF TGTGCCCCCAAGAGGTGGGCGTACGAGCAGTACTTC
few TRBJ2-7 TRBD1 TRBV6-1 CASSGRTGDPVGQYF TGTGCCAGCAGTGGGCGGACAGGGGATCCCGTTGGGCAGTACTTC
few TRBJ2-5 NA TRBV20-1 CSARDSSAGTQYF TGCAGTGCTAGAGATTCGTCCGCAGGGACCCAGTACTTC
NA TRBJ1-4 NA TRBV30 CAWSPRHTTNEKLFF TGTGCCTGGAGTCCTCGCCATACAACTAATGAAAAACTGTTTTTT
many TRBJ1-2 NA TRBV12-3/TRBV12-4 CASSRRTAAYGYTF TGTGCCAGCAGTCGACGGACCGCCGCCTATGGCTACACCTTC
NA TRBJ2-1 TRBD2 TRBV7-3 CASSLLGAGVDEQFF TGTGCCAGCAGCTTATTGGGTGCGGGAGTGGATGAGCAGTTCTTC
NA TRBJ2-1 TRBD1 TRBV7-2 CASSSTGGGCNEQFF TGTGCCAGCAGCTCCACAGGGGGTGGCTGCAATGAGCAGTTCTTC
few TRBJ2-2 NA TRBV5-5 CASSGRYTSNTGELFF TGTGCCAGCAGTGGGCGGTATACCTCGAACACCGGGGAGCTGTTTTTT
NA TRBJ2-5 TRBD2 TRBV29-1 CSVRPILAKETQYF TGCAGCGTTCGGCCGATACTAGCGAAAGAGACCCAGTACTTC
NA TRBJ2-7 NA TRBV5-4 CASSLAGTYYEQYF TGTGCCAGCAGCTTGGCGGGCACCTATTACGAGCAGTACTTC
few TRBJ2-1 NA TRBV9 CASSVGVWEEQFF TGTGCCAGCAGCGTAGGGGTTTGGGAAGAGCAGTTCTTC
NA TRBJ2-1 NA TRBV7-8 CASSLVAQTYNEQFF TGTGCCAGCAGCTTAGTAGCGCAGACCTACAATGAGCAGTTCTTC
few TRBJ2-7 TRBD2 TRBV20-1 CSATSGRQYEQYF TGCAGTGCCACTAGCGGGAGACAATACGAGCAGTACTTC